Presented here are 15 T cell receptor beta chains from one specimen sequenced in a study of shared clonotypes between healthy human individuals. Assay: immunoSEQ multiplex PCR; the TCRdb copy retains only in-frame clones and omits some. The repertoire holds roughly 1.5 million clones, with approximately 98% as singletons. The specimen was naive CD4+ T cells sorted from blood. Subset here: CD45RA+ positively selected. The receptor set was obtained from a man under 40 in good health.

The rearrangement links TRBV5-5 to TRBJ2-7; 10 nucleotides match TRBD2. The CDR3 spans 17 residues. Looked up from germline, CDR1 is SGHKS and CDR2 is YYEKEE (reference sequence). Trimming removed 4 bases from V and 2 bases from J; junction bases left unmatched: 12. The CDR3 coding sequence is TGTGCCAGCAGCCCTCCCCGACTAGCGGGCCTGACCTACGAGCAGTACTTC. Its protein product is CASSPPRLAGLTYEQYF.

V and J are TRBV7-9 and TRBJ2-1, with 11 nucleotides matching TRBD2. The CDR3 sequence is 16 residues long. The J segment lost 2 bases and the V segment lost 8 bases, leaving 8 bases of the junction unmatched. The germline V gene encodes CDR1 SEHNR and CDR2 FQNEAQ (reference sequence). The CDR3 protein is CASELAGGSTYNEQFF. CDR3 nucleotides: TGTGCCAGCGAGCTAGCGGGAGGTTCAACCTACAATGAGCAGTTCTTC. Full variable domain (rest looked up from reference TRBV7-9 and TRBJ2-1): DTGVSQNPRHKITKRGQNVTFRCDPISEHNRLYWYRQTLGQGPEFLTYFQNEAQLEKSRLLSDRFSAERPKGSFSTLEIQRTEQGDSAMYLCASELAGGSTYNEQFFGPGTRLTVL.

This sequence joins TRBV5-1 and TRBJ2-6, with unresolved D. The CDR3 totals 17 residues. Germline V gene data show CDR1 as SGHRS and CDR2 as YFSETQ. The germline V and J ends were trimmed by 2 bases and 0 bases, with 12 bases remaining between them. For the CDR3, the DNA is TGCGCCAGCAGCTTTAGACGGGTTGACTCTGGGGCCAACGTCCTGACTTTC. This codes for CASSFRRVDSGANVLTF.

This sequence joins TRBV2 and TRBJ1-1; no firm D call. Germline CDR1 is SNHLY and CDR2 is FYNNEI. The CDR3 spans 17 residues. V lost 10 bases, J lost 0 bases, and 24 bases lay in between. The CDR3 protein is CAINIRASAIVNTEAFF. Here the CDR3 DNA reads TGTGCCATAAACATTCGGGCCTCCGCCATAGTGAACACTGAAGCTTTCTTT.

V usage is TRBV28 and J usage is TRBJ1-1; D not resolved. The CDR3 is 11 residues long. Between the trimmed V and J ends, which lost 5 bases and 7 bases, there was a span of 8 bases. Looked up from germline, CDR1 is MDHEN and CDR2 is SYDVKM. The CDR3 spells CASSQPNEAFF. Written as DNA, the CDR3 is TGTGCCAGCAGTCAGCCAAATGAAGCTTTCTTT.

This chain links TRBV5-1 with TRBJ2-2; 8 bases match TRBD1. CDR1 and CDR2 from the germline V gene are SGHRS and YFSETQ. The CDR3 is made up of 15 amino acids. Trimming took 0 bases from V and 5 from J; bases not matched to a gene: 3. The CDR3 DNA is TGCGCCAGCAGCTTGGGGACAGGGTGGACCGGGGAGCTGTTTTTT. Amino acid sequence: CASSLGTGWTGELFF.

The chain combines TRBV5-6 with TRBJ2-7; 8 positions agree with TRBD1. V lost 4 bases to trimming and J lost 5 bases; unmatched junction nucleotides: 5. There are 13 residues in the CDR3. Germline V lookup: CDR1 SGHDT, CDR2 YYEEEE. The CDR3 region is CASSEDRVNEQYF. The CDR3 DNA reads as TGTGCCAGCAGCGAGGACAGGGTAAACGAGCAGTACTTC.

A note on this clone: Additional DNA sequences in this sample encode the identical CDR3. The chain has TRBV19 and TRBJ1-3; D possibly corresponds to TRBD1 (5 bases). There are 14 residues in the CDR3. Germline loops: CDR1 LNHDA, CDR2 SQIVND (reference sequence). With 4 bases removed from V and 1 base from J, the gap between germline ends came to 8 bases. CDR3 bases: TGTGCCAGTAGTAGCGGGACTTCTGGAAACACCATATATTTT. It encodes CASSSGTSGNTIYF. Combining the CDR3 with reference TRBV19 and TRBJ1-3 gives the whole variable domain DGGITQSPKYLFRKEGQNVTLSCEQNLNHDAMYWYRQDPGQGLRLIYYSQIVNDFQKGDIAEGYSVSREKKESFPLTVTSAQKNPTAFYLCASSSGTSGNTIYFGEGSWLTVV.

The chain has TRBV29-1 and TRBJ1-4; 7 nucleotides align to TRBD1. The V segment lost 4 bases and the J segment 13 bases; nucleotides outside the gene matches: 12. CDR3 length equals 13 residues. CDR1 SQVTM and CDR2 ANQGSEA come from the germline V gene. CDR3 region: CSVAHRGGARLFF. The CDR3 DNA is TGCAGCGTTGCCCATCGAGGGGGCGCAAGACTGTTTTTT. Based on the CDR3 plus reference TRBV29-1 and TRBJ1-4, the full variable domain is SAVISQKPSRDICQRGTSLTIQCQVDSQVTMMFWYRQQPGQSLTLIATANQGSEATYESGFVIDKFPISRPNLTFSTLTVSNMSPEDSSIYLCSVAHRGGARLFFGSGTQLSVL.

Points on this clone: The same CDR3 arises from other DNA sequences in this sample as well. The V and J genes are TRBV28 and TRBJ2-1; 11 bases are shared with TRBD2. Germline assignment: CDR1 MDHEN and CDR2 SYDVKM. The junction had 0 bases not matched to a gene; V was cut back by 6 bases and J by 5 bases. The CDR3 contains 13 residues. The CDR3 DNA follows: TGTGCCAGCAGACTAGCGGGAGACAATGAGCAGTTCTTC. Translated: CASRLAGDNEQFF.

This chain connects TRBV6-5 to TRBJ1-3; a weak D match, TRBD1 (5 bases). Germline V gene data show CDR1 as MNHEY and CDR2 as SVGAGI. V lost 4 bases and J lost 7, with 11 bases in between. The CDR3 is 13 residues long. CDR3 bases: TGTGCCAGCAGTTCAGGGAATGGGAACACCATATATTTT. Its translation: CASSSGNGNTIYF.

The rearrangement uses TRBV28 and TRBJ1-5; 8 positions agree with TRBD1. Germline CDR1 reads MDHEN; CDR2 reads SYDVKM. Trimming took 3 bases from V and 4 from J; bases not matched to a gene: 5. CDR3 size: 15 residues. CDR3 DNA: TGTGCCAGCAGTTTGAGGACAGGGACGAATCAGCCCCAGCATTTT. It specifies CASSLRTGTNQPQHF.

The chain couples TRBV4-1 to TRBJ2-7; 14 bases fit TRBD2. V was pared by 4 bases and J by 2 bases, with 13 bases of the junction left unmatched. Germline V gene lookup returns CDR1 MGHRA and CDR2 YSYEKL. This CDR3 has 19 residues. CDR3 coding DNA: TGCGCCAGCAGCCCCCTGGGACTAGCGGGAGTCGTCCCAGCCTACGAGCAGTACTTC. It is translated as CASSPLGLAGVVPAYEQYF.

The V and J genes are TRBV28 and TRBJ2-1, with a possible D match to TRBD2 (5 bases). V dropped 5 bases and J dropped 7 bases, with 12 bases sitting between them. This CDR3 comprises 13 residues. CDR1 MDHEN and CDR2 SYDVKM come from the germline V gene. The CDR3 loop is CASSPGGANEQFF. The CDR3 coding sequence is TGTGCCAGCAGTCCCGGAGGAGCGAATGAGCAGTTCTTC.

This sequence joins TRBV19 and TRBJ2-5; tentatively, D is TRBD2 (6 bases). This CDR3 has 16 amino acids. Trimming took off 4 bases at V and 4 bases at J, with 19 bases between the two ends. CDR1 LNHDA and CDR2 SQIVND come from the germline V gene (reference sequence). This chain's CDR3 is CASSTTAGLPGETQYF. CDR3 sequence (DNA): TGTGCCAGTAGTACAACCGCGGGACTCCCGGGAGAGACCCAGTACTTC.